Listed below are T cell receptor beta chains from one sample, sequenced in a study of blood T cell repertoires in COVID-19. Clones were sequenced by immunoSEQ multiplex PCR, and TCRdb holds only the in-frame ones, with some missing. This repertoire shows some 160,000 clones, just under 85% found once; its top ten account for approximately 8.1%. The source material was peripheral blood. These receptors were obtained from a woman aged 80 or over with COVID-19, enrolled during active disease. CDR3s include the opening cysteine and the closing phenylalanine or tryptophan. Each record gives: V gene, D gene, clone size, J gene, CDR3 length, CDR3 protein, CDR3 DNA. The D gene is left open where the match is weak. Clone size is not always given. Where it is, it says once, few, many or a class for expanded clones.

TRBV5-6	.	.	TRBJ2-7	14	CASSYGVIEGEQYF	TGTGCCAGCAGCTATGGAGTAATAGAGGGCGAGCAGTACTTC
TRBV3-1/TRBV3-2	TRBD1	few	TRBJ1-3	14	CASSRGQVGNTIYF	TGTGCCAGCAGCAGAGGACAGGTTGGCAACACCATATATTTT
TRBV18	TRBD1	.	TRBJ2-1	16	CASSPWTGAPYNEQFF	TGTGCCAGCTCACCCTGGACAGGGGCTCCATACAATGAGCAGTTCTTC
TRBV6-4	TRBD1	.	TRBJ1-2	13	CASSADRVGGYTF	TGTGCCAGCAGTGCCGACAGGGTGGGAGGCTACACCTTC
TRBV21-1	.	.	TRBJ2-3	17	CASSAPTGQGVVDTQYF	TGTGCCAGCAGCGCACCGACCGGACAGGGGGTCGTGGATACGCAGTATTTT
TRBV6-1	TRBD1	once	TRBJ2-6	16	CASSGQGIAGANVLTF	TGTGCCAGCAGTGGACAGGGGATTGCTGGGGCCAACGTCCTGACTTTC
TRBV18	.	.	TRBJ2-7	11	CASSHSYEQYF	TGTGCCAGCTCCCACTCCTACGAGCAGTACTTC
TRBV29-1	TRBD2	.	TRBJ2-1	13	CSVEVAGYNEQFF	TGCAGCGTTGAGGTAGCGGGATACAATGAGCAGTTCTTC
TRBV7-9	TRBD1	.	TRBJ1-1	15	CASSATGAVNTEAFF	TGTGCCAGCAGCGCCACAGGGGCGGTGAACACTGAAGCTTTCTTT
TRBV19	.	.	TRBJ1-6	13	CASIQGWNSPLHF	TGTGCCAGTATTCAGGGATGGAATTCACCCCTCCACTTT
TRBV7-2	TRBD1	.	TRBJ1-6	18	CASSLGPPNTGGGSPLHF	TGTGCCAGCAGCTTAGGACCCCCGAACACAGGGGGCGGGTCACCCCTCCACTTT
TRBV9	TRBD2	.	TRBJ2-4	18	CASSVDSGIPGAKNIQYF	TGTGCCAGCAGCGTAGATAGCGGGATCCCGGGTGCCAAAAACATTCAGTACTTC
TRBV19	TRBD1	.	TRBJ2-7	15	CASTPGGQGSYEQYF	TGTGCCAGTACCCCCGGGGGACAGGGCTCCTACGAGCAGTACTTC
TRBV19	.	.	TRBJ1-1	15	CASSIGSVMNTEAFF	TGTGCCAGTAGTATAGGGTCGGTGATGAACACTGAAGCTTTCTTT
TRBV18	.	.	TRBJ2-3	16	CASSLDSEGFLYTQYF	TGTGCCAGCTCACTCGACTCGGAGGGGTTTCTTTATACGCAGTATTTT
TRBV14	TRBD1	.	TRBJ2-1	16	CASSQIQGAYYNEQFF	TGTGCCAGCAGCCAAATCCAGGGGGCGTACTACAATGAGCAGTTCTTC
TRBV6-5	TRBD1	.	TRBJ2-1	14	CASRGQPSYNEQFF	TGTGCCAGCAGGGGACAGCCATCCTACAATGAGCAGTTCTTC
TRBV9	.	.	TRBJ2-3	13	CASSGTQGGTQYF	TGTGCCAGCAGCGGAACCCAAGGAGGTACGCAGTATTTT
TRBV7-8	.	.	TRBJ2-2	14	CASSLGTKTGELFF	TGTGCCAGCAGCTTAGGGACTAAGACCGGGGAGCTGTTTTTT
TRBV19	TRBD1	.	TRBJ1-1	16	CASSRPSGGAGTEAFF	TGTGCCAGTAGTCGCCCCTCAGGGGGCGCTGGGACTGAAGCTTTCTTT
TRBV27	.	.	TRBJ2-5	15	CASSLIGGLEKTQYF	TGTGCCAGCAGTTTGATAGGGGGTCTGGAGAAGACCCAGTACTTC
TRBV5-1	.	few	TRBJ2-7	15	CASSSLMPPDYEQYF	TGCGCCAGCAGCTCTCTAATGCCCCCTGACTACGAGCAGTACTTC
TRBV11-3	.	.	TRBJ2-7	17	CASSLDRTADGSYEQYF	TGTGCCAGCAGCTTAGATCGAACAGCGGATGGGTCCTACGAGCAGTACTTC
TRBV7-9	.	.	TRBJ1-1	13	CASSVGSYTEAFF	TGTGCCAGCAGTGTAGGGAGCTACACTGAAGCTTTCTTT
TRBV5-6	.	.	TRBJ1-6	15	CASSLVDSRNSPLHF	TGTGCCAGCAGCTTGGTAGACAGCCGGAATTCACCCCTCCACTTT
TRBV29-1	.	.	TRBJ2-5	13	CSSDSRAAETQYF	TGCAGCTCCGACTCTCGAGCGGCGGAGACCCAGTACTTC
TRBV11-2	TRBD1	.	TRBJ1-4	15	CASSRTGGKGEKLFF	TGTGCCAGCAGCAGAACAGGGGGGAAGGGTGAAAAACTGTTTTTT
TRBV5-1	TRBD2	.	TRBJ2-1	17	CASSLFGAGGAYNEQFF	TGCGCCAGCAGCTTGTTTGGGGCGGGAGGCGCCTACAATGAGCAGTTCTTC
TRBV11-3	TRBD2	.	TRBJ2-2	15	CASSDRGGITGELFF	TGTGCCAGCAGCGACCGGGGGGGGATCACCGGGGAGCTGTTTTTT
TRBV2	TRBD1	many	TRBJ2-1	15	CASSEAAQGANEQFF	TGTGCCAGCAGTGAAGCGGCCCAGGGGGCTAATGAGCAGTTCTTC
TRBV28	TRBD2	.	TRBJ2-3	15	CASTLTSASTDTQYF	TGTGCCAGCACACTAACTAGCGCCAGCACAGATACGCAGTATTTT
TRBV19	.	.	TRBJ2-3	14	CASGSGISTDTQYF	TGTGCCAGTGGGTCAGGGATTAGCACAGATACGCAGTATTTT
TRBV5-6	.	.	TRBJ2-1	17	CASSSRLVLISYNEQFF	TGTGCCAGCAGCTCGAGACTAGTGCTGATATCCTACAATGAGCAGTTCTTC
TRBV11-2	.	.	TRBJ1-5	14	CASSPVQNNQPQHF	TGTGCCAGCAGCCCTGTACAGAACAATCAGCCCCAGCATTTT
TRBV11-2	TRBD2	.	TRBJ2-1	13	CASSPAGNYEQFF	TGTGCCAGCAGCCCAGCGGGGAACTATGAGCAGTTCTTC
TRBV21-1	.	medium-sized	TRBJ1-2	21	CASSIRDRGIWSAQANYGYTF	TGTGCCAGCAGCATCCGAGACAGGGGGATTTGGAGCGCCCAAGCTAACTATGGCTACACCTTC
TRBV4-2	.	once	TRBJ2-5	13	CASSQDYAETQYF	TGTGCCAGCAGCCAAGATTACGCGGAGACCCAGTACTTC
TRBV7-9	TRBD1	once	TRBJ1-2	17	CASSLARDRGANYGYTF	TGTGCCAGCAGCTTAGCCCGGGACAGGGGGGCAAACTATGGCTACACCTTC
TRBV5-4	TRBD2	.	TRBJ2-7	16	CASSTGTSGRVDEQYF	TGTGCCAGCAGCACCGGGACTAGCGGGAGGGTCGACGAGCAGTACTTC
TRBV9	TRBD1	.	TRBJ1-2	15	CASSVGGQALYGYTF	TGTGCCAGCAGCGTAGGGGGACAGGCCCTCTATGGCTACACCTTC
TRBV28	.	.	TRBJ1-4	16	CASSIANGATNEKLFF	TGTGCCAGCAGCATCGCGAACGGTGCAACTAATGAAAAACTGTTTTTT
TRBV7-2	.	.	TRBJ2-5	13	CASSHPPRETQYF	TGTGCCAGCAGCCACCCCCCGCGAGAGACCCAGTACTTC
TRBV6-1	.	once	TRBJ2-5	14	CASSEAGGKETQYF	TGTGCCAGCAGTGAAGCTGGGGGGAAAGAGACCCAGTACTTC
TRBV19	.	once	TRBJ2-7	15	CASSIGTGRSYEQYF	TGTGCCAGTAGTATAGGCACAGGGCGCTCCTACGAGCAGTACTTC
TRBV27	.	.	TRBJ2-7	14	CASSREALVSEQYF	TGTGCCAGCAGCCGGGAAGCCTTAGTGAGCGAGCAGTACTTC
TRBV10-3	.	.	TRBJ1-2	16	CAISEDPGEGRSGYTF	TGTGCCATCAGTGAAGACCCAGGGGAAGGTAGATCAGGCTACACCTTC
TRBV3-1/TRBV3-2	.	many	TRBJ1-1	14	CASSQENSNTEAFF	TGTGCCAGCAGCCAAGAGAACTCTAACACTGAAGCTTTCTTT
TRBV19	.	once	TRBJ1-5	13	CASSIPYNQPQHF	TGTGCCAGTAGTATTCCGTACAATCAGCCCCAGCATTTT
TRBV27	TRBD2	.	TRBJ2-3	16	CASRQARGVATDTQYF	TGTGCCAGCAGACAGGCGCGGGGGGTTGCCACAGATACGCAGTATTTT
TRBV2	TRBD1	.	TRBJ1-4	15	CASRLQGQGGEKLFF	TGTGCCAGCAGACTACAGGGGCAAGGTGGCGAAAAACTGTTTTTT
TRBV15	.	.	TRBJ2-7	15	CATSRGGGQAYEQYF	TGTGCCACCAGCAGAGGGGGGGGACAAGCCTACGAGCAGTACTTC
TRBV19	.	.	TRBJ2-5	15	CASSIGQILQETQYF	TGTGCCAGTAGTATAGGTCAGATCCTCCAAGAGACCCAGTACTTC
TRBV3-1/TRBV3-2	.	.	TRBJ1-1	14	CASSQVSGDTEAFF	TGTGCCAGCAGCCAAGTGTCGGGAGACACTGAAGCTTTCTTT